The next 21 T cell receptor beta chains were all read from a single sample in a study of T cell repertoires in aging, cancer and after chemotherapy. Multiplex touch-down PCR with TRB-A/B primers amplified rearranged V-D-J TRB sequences. TCRdb redid the calling of the multiplex PCR reads with MiXCR, one entry per CDR3 protein. The sample yields approximately 6,300 distinct CDR3 sequences, about 32% seen once. The template was genomic DNA from peripheral blood, not RNA. The sequenced material came from blood. The receptors come from a human donor with a blood cancer.

The J gene is TRBJ2-3, the V gene TRBV19; D unclear. The CDR3 loop spans 13 amino acids. Per the germline V gene, CDR1 is LNHDA and CDR2 is SQIVND (reference sequence). V dropped 1 base and J dropped 3 bases, with 5 bases sitting between them. CDR3 nucleotides: TGTGCCAGTAGTATAGCCGGGACAGATACGCAGTATTTT. Amino acid sequence: CASSIAGTDTQYF. The full variable domain, with the rest looked up from reference TRBV19 and TRBJ2-3, is DGGITQSPKYLFRKEGQNVTLSCEQNLNHDAMYWYRQDPGQGLRLIYYSQIVNDFQKGDIAEGYSVSREKKESFPLTVTSAQKNPTAFYLCASSIAGTDTQYFGPGTRLTVL.

CDR3 sequence (DNA): TGTGCCAGCAGAACGGGACAGGGACTGAACACTGAAGCTTTCTTT. Translated: CASRTGQGLNTEAFF. The chain employs TRBV7-9 and TRBJ1-1, with 9 nucleotides matching TRBD1. V gave up 6 bases and J gave up 0 bases; unmatched junction bases: 5. CDR3 size: 15 residues. CDR1 and CDR2 from the germline V gene are SEHNR and FQNEAQ (reference sequence).

There are a few counts of this clonotype. The chain combines TRBV24-1 with TRBJ2-1, with TRBD1 identical over 7 bases. The CDR3 consists of 15 residues. Germline loops: CDR1 KGHDR, CDR2 SFDVKD. The ends lost 9 bases at V and 2 bases at J; junction bases unmatched: 9. CDR3 protein: CATGVRGPTYNEQFF. CDR3 nucleotides: TGTGCCACCGGGGTTAGGGGGCCGACCTACAATGAGCAGTTCTTC.

J is TRBJ2-1 and V is TRBV6-5; 8 nucleotides agree with TRBD1. The germline V gene has CDR1 MNHEY and CDR2 SVGAGI. The CDR3 extends over 13 amino acids. Trimming at V came to 0 bases and at J to 10 bases, leaving 2 bases not matched to a gene. In DNA, the CDR3 is TGTGCCAGCAGTTACTCGACAGGGGCCGAGCAGTTCTTC. Protein product: CASSYSTGAEQFF.

The V call is TRBV6-1, the J call TRBJ1-1; D is perhaps TRBD1 (6 bases). V gave up 6 bases and J gave up 9 bases, with 14 bases separating them. Germline V gene sequence: CDR1 MNHNS, CDR2 SASEGT. The CDR3 is made up of 12 amino acids. The CDR3, as DNA: TGTGCCAGCAGACGCTCGGGGGACAAAGCTTTCTTT. This gives the protein CASRRSGDKAFF.

V and J are TRBV29-1 and TRBJ2-7; D might be TRBD1 (6 bases). Trimming removed 4 bases from V and 5 bases from J, with 9 bases in between. The CDR3 spans 11 residues. Germline V gene data show CDR1 as SQVTM and CDR2 as ANQGSEA. In nucleotides, the CDR3 is TGCAGCGTTGGGGGGCGGAACGAGCAGTACTTC. Translating gives CSVGGRNEQYF.

This clonotype was detected a few times. The genes are TRBV12-3 or TRBV12-4 and TRBJ2-3, with D possibly matching TRBD1 (6 bases). This CDR3 region has 14 residues. Deletions cut 3 bases from V and 2 bases from J, with 9 bases between. In DNA, the CDR3 is TGTGCCAGCAGTTTCAGGGGTTACACAGATACGCAGTATTTT. It is translated as CASSFRGYTDTQYF.

This sequence joins TRBV6-1 and TRBJ2-3, with 11 bases that match TRBD2. Trimming cost V 6 bases and J 3 bases; bases outside gene matches: 5. Looked up from germline, CDR1 is MNHNS and CDR2 is SASEGT. The CDR3 sequence is 15 residues long. CDR3 loop: CASSPLAGDTDTQYF. CDR3 in DNA: TGTGCCAGCAGCCCACTAGCGGGAGATACAGATACGCAGTATTTT.

The chain couples TRBV6-5 to TRBJ1-2; 10 bases are a match to TRBD1. Germline lookup yields CDR1 MNHEY and CDR2 SVGAGI. V gave up 6 bases and J gave up 9 bases; unmatched junction bases: 10. This CDR3 has 14 residues. The CDR3 DNA sequence: TGTGCCAGCAGGGGGACAGGGGAAATTGGGAGCTACACCTTC. Translation gives CASRGTGEIGSYTF.

The chain links TRBV25-1 to TRBJ2-1, with TRBD1 matching over 8 bases. The germline CDR1 and CDR2 sequences are MGHDK and SYGVNS. The CDR3 runs to 17 residues. The trim removed 2 bases at V and 4 bases at J, leaving 10 bases unmatched. The CDR3 DNA follows: TGTGCCAGCAGTGAAAGTGGAAGGACAGGGTTTTACAATGAGCAGTTCTTC. Its translation is CASSESGRTGFYNEQFF.

J is TRBJ2-7 and V is TRBV7-9; 12 bases agree with TRBD2. V lost 1 base and J lost 9; bases outside the gene matches: 4. The CDR3 runs 14 residues. CDR1 is SEHNR and CDR2 is FQNEAQ in the germline V gene (reference sequence). CDR3 DNA sequence: TGTGCCAGCAGCTTAGAAGGACTAGCGGGAAGGCAGTACTTC. Its protein is CASSLEGLAGRQYF.

By share, this clonotype counts as medium-sized. The chain couples TRBV13 to TRBJ2-3; D call uncertain. Germline CDR1 reads PRHDT; CDR2 reads FYEKMQ (reference sequence). Trimming left V 0 bases short and J 0 bases short, with 1 base between. The CDR3 is 13 residues long. The CDR3 protein is CASSLGSTDTQYF. CDR3 bases: TGTGCCAGCAGCTTAGGAAGCACAGATACGCAGTATTTT. The variable domain in full, with the rest retrieved from reference TRBV13 and TRBJ2-3, is AAGVIQSPRHLIKEKRETATLKCYPIPRHDTVYWYQQGPGQDPQFLISFYEKMQSDKGSIPDRFSAQQFSDYHSELNMSSLELGDSALYFCASSLGSTDTQYFGPGTRLTVL.

The chain couples TRBV6-1 to TRBJ2-7; unclear D gene. Germline loops: CDR1 MNHNS, CDR2 SASEGT. V lost 1 base, J lost 10 bases, and 11 bases lay in between. The CDR3 consists of 12 residues. CDR3 sequence reads: CASSEVGLAQYF. Here the CDR3 DNA reads TGTGCCAGCAGTGAAGTAGGGTTAGCCCAGTACTTC.

Only one count was recorded for this clonotype. Being one base from a much bigger clone, this may be a read error. The chain carries TRBV11-1 and TRBJ2-2; D possibly uses TRBD1 or TRBD2 (6 bases each). This CDR3 comprises 17 residues. The ends were cut back, 5 bases at V and 4 bases at J, with 20 bases in the middle. The germline V gene has CDR1 SGHAT and CDR2 FQDESV (reference sequence). The CDR3 DNA reads as TGTGCCAGCAGCCTGAGACTAGGGGGAGTGGCCACCGGGGAGCTGTTTTTT. This translates into CASSLRLGGVATGELFF.

The V gene is TRBV7-2, the J gene TRBJ1-5; D gene uncertain. This CDR3 has 16 residues. Trimming shortened V by 2 bases and J by 0 bases, and 11 bases separated the two germline ends. Germline-derived CDR1 and CDR2 are SGHTA and FQGNSA. The CDR3 region has the DNA TGTGCCAGCAGCTTATCTAGCGTCTATAGCAATCAGCCCCAGCATTTT. It translates to CASSLSSVYSNQPQHF.

This clonotype was picked up a small number of times. V and J are TRBV5-5 and TRBJ1-3; D is perhaps TRBD1 (5 bases). V was clipped by 4 bases and J by 1 base, with 9 bases between them. Germline CDR1 and CDR2: SGHKS and YYEKEE (reference sequence). The CDR3 extends over 14 amino acids. As DNA, the CDR3 is TGTGCCAGCAGCATAGGGGTTTCTGGAAACACCATATATTTT. Translated: CASSIGVSGNTIYF.

In DNA, the CDR3 is TGCGCCAGCAGCTTGTCAGGGGACACTGAAGCTTTCTTT. Translating gives CASSLSGDTEAFF. V is TRBV5-1 and J is TRBJ1-1, with D maybe TRBD1 (6 bases). Between the trimmed V and J ends, which lost 1 base and 3 bases, there was a span of 7 bases. Germline V gene data show CDR1 as SGHRS and CDR2 as YFSETQ. This CDR3 region has 13 residues.

J is TRBJ1-1 and V is TRBV6-5; 9 bases fit TRBD1. This CDR3 has 15 amino acids. The germline V gene encodes CDR1 MNHEY and CDR2 SVGAGI. V trimming: 11 bases; J trimming: 0 bases; junction bases outside the gene matches: 10. Written as DNA, the CDR3 is TGTGCCTTCAGACAGGGGGAACTCATGAACACTGAAGCTTTCTTT. This encodes CAFRQGELMNTEAFF.

The rearrangement joins TRBV10-3 to TRBJ2-7; the D call may be TRBD1 or TRBD2 (6 bases each). CDR1 and CDR2 (germline): ENHRY, SYGVKD. This CDR3 region has 17 residues. Trimming cost V 2 bases and J 0 bases, with 17 bases left between them. The CDR3 sequence: CAISEIGGRSSSYEQYF. CDR3 bases: TGTGCCATCAGTGAGATAGGGGGGAGATCGAGCTCCTACGAGCAGTACTTC.

In its sample, this clonotype was seen a few times. The CDR3 bases are TGTGCCAGCAGTTACTTCGGGGTCCCCGCAGATACGCAGTATTTT. Protein product: CASSYFGVPADTQYF. The chain joins TRBV6-5 to TRBJ2-3; tentatively, D is TRBD2 (5 bases). The CDR3 is made up of 15 amino acids. Germline V gene sequence: CDR1 MNHEY, CDR2 SVGAGI. The V gene lost 1 base and the J gene lost 4 bases, with 12 bases spanning the gap.

This clonotype came up a few times. The chain recombines TRBV6-2 or TRBV6-3 with TRBJ2-6; TRBD2 is a possible D gene (6 bases). Trimming cost V 4 bases and J 0 bases, with 19 bases left between them. The V gene's germline CDR1 is MNHEY and CDR2 SVGEGT. The CDR3 length is 19 residues. CDR3 sequence reads: CASSLLGRGHLSGANVLTF. The CDR3, as DNA: TGTGCCAGCAGTTTACTCGGGCGGGGCCATCTCTCTGGGGCCAACGTCCTGACTTTC.